These T cell receptor beta chains were read from a single sample in a study of T cells in Graves' hyperthyroidism and ophthalmopathy. One entry per CDR3 protein results from TCRdb running MiXCR on the multiplex PCR reads. Among approximately 500,000 distinct CDR3 sequences listed, more than 45% were seen once. Sequencing was done on a sample of peripheral blood or thyroid tissue (not recorded which). The source is a woman between 18 and 29 years old with Graves' hyperthyroidism. Each CDR3 is given with its conserved first and last residue. A D gene is named only where the DNA matches it firmly. Clone size appears in some rows only: once, few, many, or a class for an expanded clone.

v_gene,d_gene,abundance,j_gene,CDR3nt,CDR3aa
TRBV9,-,many,TRBJ1-2,TGTGCCAGCAGCGTAGCGGTAGGTATCGGGTATGGCTACACCTTC,CASSVAVGIGYGYTF
TRBV7-6,-,-,TRBJ1-2,TGTGCCAGCAGCGTACCTAGGGGGGACTATGGCTACACCTTC,CASSVPRGDYGYTF
TRBV27,-,-,TRBJ1-1,TGTGCCAGCAGTTTAGTCTATCGGAACACTGAAGCTTTCTTT,CASSLVYRNTEAFF
TRBV2,-,-,TRBJ1-5,TGTGCCAGCCACGAGACAGGCCTTCAGCCCCAGCATTTT,CASHETGLQPQHF
TRBV7-9,TRBD2,many,TRBJ2-5,TGTGCCGGACAAGATAGCGGGCTGTACCAAGAGACCCAGTACTTC,CAGQDSGLYQETQYF
TRBV24-1,TRBD2,-,TRBJ2-1,TGTGCCACCAGTGATTTGGGGCTAGCGGGAGGTGCCCTTCGGTTCTTC,CATSDLGLAGGALRFF
TRBV20-1,TRBD2,-,TRBJ2-5,TGCAGTGCTAGAGGCGGGAGTGAGACCCAGTACTTC,CSARGGSETQYF
TRBV7-8,TRBD1,-,TRBJ2-7,TGTGCCAGCAGCGGGCCGGGACAGGGGCAGTACTTC,CASSGPGQGQYF
TRBV7-2,-,many,TRBJ2-5,TGTGCCAGCAGCGCAACCCGGGGGGCGGAGACCCAGTACTTC,CASSATRGAETQYF
TRBV5-1,-,-,TRBJ2-7,TGCGCCAGCAGGGTCCTACAATCCTACGAGCAGTACTTC,CASRVLQSYEQYF
TRBV2,TRBD1,-,TRBJ1-3,TGTGCCAGCACCGGACAGGGGGGAAAACCTGGAAACACCATATATTTT,CASTGQGGKPGNTIYF
TRBV12-5,-,few,TRBJ1-5,TGTGCTAGTGGTTTGGTACTAGGAGGGGGACACAATCAGCCCCAGCATTTT,CASGLVLGGGHNQPQHF
TRBV12-3/TRBV12-4,-,many,TRBJ1-4,TGTGCCAGCAGCGGGTTCACTCGGGAACTGTTTTTT,CASSGFTRELFF
TRBV29-1,TRBD1,-,TRBJ2-1,TGCAGCGCTCTGGGGGACAGTTTCAAGTTCTTC,CSALGDSFKFF
TRBV5-6,-,few,TRBJ2-3,TGTGCCAGCACCCTGGGGGCTTCTAGCACAGATACGCAGTATTTT,CASTLGASSTDTQYF
TRBV7-2,TRBD1,many,TRBJ2-7,TGTGCCAGCAGCTTAGTCTCAGGGGGTGGCGCCCCAACCTACGAGCAGTACTTC,CASSLVSGGGAPTYEQYF
TRBV29-1,TRBD1,many,TRBJ1-5,TGCAGCGTTGCAGGCTGGGACAGGGGCAATCAGCCCCAGCATTTT,CSVAGWDRGNQPQHF
TRBV2,TRBD2,once,TRBJ2-1,TGTGCCAGCAGCCTCCGTGGGACTAGCAGTCTTGGTGAGCAGTTCTTC,CASSLRGTSSLGEQFF
TRBV4-3,-,many,TRBJ2-2,TGCGCCAGCAACATGCCCGGTACTTCCGGGGAGCTGTTTTTT,CASNMPGTSGELFF
TRBV3-1,-,many,TRBJ1-5,TGTGCCAGCAGCCAAGAACTAGGGGGTAGCAATCAGCCCCAGCATTTT,CASSQELGGSNQPQHF
TRBV7-6,-,-,TRBJ2-7,TGTGCCAGCAGCTTAGGGGTGGATGACTACGAGCAGTACTTC,CASSLGVDDYEQYF
TRBV7-9,-,-,TRBJ2-6,TGTGCCAGCAGCTTAGTCACGGGTTCCGGGGCCAACGTCCTGACTTTC,CASSLVTGSGANVLTF
TRBV18,-,-,TRBJ2-7,TGTGCCAGCTTGGGGGGGGCTGGGACCTACGAGCAGTACTTC,CASLGGAGTYEQYF
TRBV6-5,-,-,TRBJ1-5,TGTGCCAGCGCTAGAAGGCGGGGGGAGCCCCAGCATTTT,CASARRRGEPQHF
TRBV5-1,-,many,TRBJ1-1,TGCGCCAGCAGCGCAGGACTGGATTCTGAAGCTTTCTTT,CASSAGLDSEAFF
TRBV2,-,many,TRBJ2-5,TGTGCCAGCAGTGCCCGGGAGACCCAGTACTTC,CASSARETQYF
TRBV15,-,many,TRBJ1-2,TGTGCCACCAGCAGAGAGGCGGGGGGGCCCTATGGCTACACCTTC,CATSREAGGPYGYTF
TRBV29-1,-,-,TRBJ1-2,TGCAGCGTTACCGGGGCTGACTATGGCTACACCTTC,CSVTGADYGYTF
TRBV10-3,-,-,TRBJ1-3,TGTGCCATCAGTGGTGAAGGGACTGGAAACACCATATATTTT,CAISGEGTGNTIYF
TRBV4-1,TRBD2,many,TRBJ2-7,TGCGCCAGCAGCCAAGATAGGTCCAGAACTAGCGGGAGAGAGGGGGGCGAGCAGTACTTC,CASSQDRSRTSGREGGEQYF
TRBV6-6,TRBD1,many,TRBJ2-7,TGTGCCAGCAGTTACGTCACAGGGGCCTACGAGCAGTACTTC,CASSYVTGAYEQYF
TRBV19,TRBD2,-,TRBJ2-1,TGTGCCAGTAGTATGGGGGGGAACTCTTACAATGAGCAGTTCTTC,CASSMGGNSYNEQFF
TRBV9,-,-,TRBJ1-1,TGTGCCAGCAGCGTAGGGGGAGAGGGCAGGGCTACTGAAGCTTTCTTT,CASSVGGEGRATEAFF
TRBV11-3,TRBD1,many,TRBJ1-2,TGTGCCAGCAGCTCGAAGCGGGACAGAAGATCTAACTATGGCTACACCTTC,CASSSKRDRRSNYGYTF
TRBV7-2,-,-,TRBJ2-5,TGTGCCAGCAGTATAGGGAATCAAGAGACCCAGTACTTC,CASSIGNQETQYF
TRBV15,-,many,TRBJ1-5,TGTGCCACCAGCAGAGAAGGGTCCACGCCCCATGTGGGGCCCCAGCATTTT,CATSREGSTPHVGPQHF
TRBV12-3/TRBV12-4,-,many,TRBJ1-2,TGTGCCAGCAGGCCTCAGGGAATGTCAAACCTTAGCTATCACGGCTACACCTTC,CASRPQGMSNLSYHGYTF
TRBV6-2/TRBV6-3,-,-,TRBJ1-1,TGTGCCAGCAGTTCCTTACCGGGGAGCACTGAAGCTTTCTTT,CASSSLPGSTEAFF
TRBV20-1,TRBD2,-,TRBJ2-1,TGCAGTGCTAGAGATGGTCGGGAGGGCCTAGGCAATGAGCAGTTCTTC,CSARDGREGLGNEQFF
TRBV15,-,-,TRBJ2-7,TGTGCCACCAGCAGATTCGGGCGGGTCGTACTAGGTGGGGACTCGGTAGGGCAGTACTTC,CATSRFGRVVLGGDSVGQYF
TRBV7-9,-,many,TRBJ2-6,TGTGCCAGCAGCCCCGACTACGGGGGGCCTGGGGCCAACGTCCTGACTTTC,CASSPDYGGPGANVLTF
TRBV6-5,-,many,TRBJ2-7,TGTGCCAGCAGTTACTACCCAGGGGCTGCCTACGAGCAGTACTTC,CASSYYPGAAYEQYF
TRBV10-3,TRBD1,-,TRBJ2-3,TGTGCCATCAGTGAGTCACAGGGGGCCACAGATACGCAGTATTTT,CAISESQGATDTQYF
TRBV12-3/TRBV12-4,-,many,TRBJ1-1,TGTGCCAGCGGCCAGGAGATAATGAACACTGAAGCTTTCTTT,CASGQEIMNTEAFF
TRBV29-1,-,many,TRBJ1-1,TGCAGCGTTAGAACAGGGCTGGCTGAAGCTTTCTTT,CSVRTGLAEAFF
TRBV4-3,TRBD1,many,TRBJ2-5,TGCGCCAGCAGCCAAGGTTCGGGACAGCTGTACCAAGAGACCCAGTACTTC,CASSQGSGQLYQETQYF
TRBV7-2,TRBD2,-,TRBJ2-7,TGTGCCAGCAGCTATACTAGCGGGACCGAGCAGTACTTC,CASSYTSGTEQYF
TRBV6-1,TRBD1,few,TRBJ1-2,TGTGCCAGCAGGGGGACAGGGGGCGATGGCTACACCTTC,CASRGTGGDGYTF
TRBV5-1,TRBD1,-,TRBJ1-4,TGCGCCAGCAGCCCGAGCGGTCCGGGACAGGGCTTACTCGAAGAAAAACTGTTTTTT,CASSPSGPGQGLLEEKLFF
TRBV3-1,TRBD1,many,TRBJ1-2,TGTGCCAGCAGCCCCAGCTCGGGGGACAGGTCGGCCTTC,CASSPSSGDRSAF
TRBV6-2/TRBV6-3,-,many,TRBJ2-5,TGTGCCAGCAGTTATGGAGGCGGGACCCAGTACTTC,CASSYGGGTQYF
TRBV12-3/TRBV12-4,-,many,TRBJ2-5,TGTGCCAGCAGTTTTGGCACTGAAGAGACCCAGTACTTC,CASSFGTEETQYF
TRBV6-5,TRBD1,few,TRBJ2-7,TGTGCCAGCAGTTTCGGACAGGGGAGAGAGCAGTACTTC,CASSFGQGREQYF
TRBV20-1,-,-,TRBJ1-6,TGCAGTGCCAGTAGGTCCGGGACGGGAAGTAATTCACCCCTCCACTTT,CSASRSGTGSNSPLHF
TRBV7-2,-,-,TRBJ1-5,TGTGCCAGCAGCGCAGGGCCATTAAGCAATCAGCCCCAGCATTTT,CASSAGPLSNQPQHF
TRBV19,-,many,TRBJ2-2,TGTGCCAGTAGTATAACGGCCGGGGAGCTGTTTTTT,CASSITAGELFF
TRBV7-2,TRBD2,-,TRBJ2-3,TGTGCCAGCAGCTCCTCACTAGCGGGAGTCACAGATACGCAGTATTTT,CASSSSLAGVTDTQYF
TRBV2,TRBD2,-,TRBJ2-7,TGTGCCAGCGCTAGGATGAGCGGGAAGCCCTACGAGCAGTACTTC,CASARMSGKPYEQYF
TRBV20-1,TRBD1,many,TRBJ2-5,TGCAGTGCTAGTTACGGGACAGCGTACCAAGAGACCCAGTACTTC,CSASYGTAYQETQYF
TRBV5-6,-,few,TRBJ2-3,TGTGCCAGCAGCCGATCCAGGACGAGAGTTCGCACAGATACGCAGTATTTT,CASSRSRTRVRTDTQYF